Listed below are T cell receptor beta chains from one sample, sequenced in a study of chemoradiotherapy in HPV16-positive cancers. The assay was immunoSEQ multiplex PCR, and TCRdb's table has in-frame clones only and misses some. Of roughly 34,000 clones listed, roughly 86% were seen once; the top ten hold about 2.1%. The input for sequencing was blood, taken from a patient who underwent chemoradiotherapy. The receptors come from a human donor with HPV-associated anogenital cancer. CDR3s include the opening cysteine and the closing phenylalanine or tryptophan. Fields, in order: V gene, clone size, J gene, D gene, CDR3 DNA, CDR3 protein. D genes are given only for firm matches. Some rows mark clone size as missing; the rest say once, few, many or name a class of expanded clone.

v_call: TRBV19; clone_size: NA; j_call: TRBJ2-1; d_call: TRBD1; cdr3_nt: TGTGCCAGTAGCCCCGCCGGGACAGGATACAATGAGCAGTTCTTC; cdr3_aa: CASSPAGTGYNEQFF
v_call: TRBV4-1; clone_size: once; j_call: TRBJ1-5; d_call: NA; cdr3_nt: TGCGCCAGCAGCCAAGATTCAGGGGTTCAGCCCCAGCATTTT; cdr3_aa: CASSQDSGVQPQHF
v_call: TRBV4-2; clone_size: NA; j_call: TRBJ1-2; d_call: NA; cdr3_nt: TGTGCCAGCAGCCAAGATTTCGACACCCCTAGGGGTGGCTACACCTTC; cdr3_aa: CASSQDFDTPRGGYTF
v_call: TRBV21-1; clone_size: NA; j_call: TRBJ1-2; d_call: NA; cdr3_nt: TGTGCCAGCAGCGCGAAGGGTCATGGCTACACCTTC; cdr3_aa: CASSAKGHGYTF
v_call: TRBV7-6; clone_size: NA; j_call: TRBJ2-3; d_call: NA; cdr3_nt: TGTGCCAGCAGCTTCACTCGGGGGCCTATTAGCACAGATACGCAGTATTTT; cdr3_aa: CASSFTRGPISTDTQYF
v_call: TRBV19; clone_size: NA; j_call: TRBJ2-7; d_call: NA; cdr3_nt: TGTGCCAGTAGTTCTCTGACAGGAATCTACGAGCAGTACTTC; cdr3_aa: CASSSLTGIYEQYF
v_call: TRBV6-5; clone_size: once; j_call: TRBJ1-2; d_call: NA; cdr3_nt: TGTGCCAGCAGTTACTCGACTGCGGAAGCTAACTATGGCTACACCTTC; cdr3_aa: CASSYSTAEANYGYTF
v_call: TRBV2; clone_size: NA; j_call: TRBJ1-2; d_call: NA; cdr3_nt: TGTGCCAGCTCGACAGGCCTCGATCCCTATGGCTACACCTTC; cdr3_aa: CASSTGLDPYGYTF
v_call: TRBV7-2; clone_size: NA; j_call: TRBJ2-3; d_call: TRBD1; cdr3_nt: TGTGCCAGCAGCCCTCACGGACAGGGGGTCACAGATACGCAGTATTTT; cdr3_aa: CASSPHGQGVTDTQYF
v_call: TRBV27; clone_size: NA; j_call: TRBJ2-7; d_call: NA; cdr3_nt: TGTGCCAGCAGTTTATCGATTTCTCTCGAGCAGTACTTC; cdr3_aa: CASSLSISLEQYF
v_call: TRBV6-5; clone_size: NA; j_call: TRBJ1-2; d_call: TRBD1; cdr3_nt: TGTGCCAGCAGTTACTCGATCGAGGGGGCGGGTGGCTACACCTTC; cdr3_aa: CASSYSIEGAGGYTF
v_call: TRBV11-3; clone_size: NA; j_call: TRBJ2-6; d_call: NA; cdr3_nt: TGTGCCAGCAGCTTAGCCGTCGGTGGGGCCAACGTCCTGACTTTC; cdr3_aa: CASSLAVGGANVLTF
v_call: TRBV25-1; clone_size: NA; j_call: TRBJ2-7; d_call: TRBD2; cdr3_nt: TGTGCCAGCAGTGTAAGACTAGCGGGATTCTCCTACGAGCAGTACTTC; cdr3_aa: CASSVRLAGFSYEQYF
v_call: TRBV7-9; clone_size: NA; j_call: TRBJ1-4; d_call: NA; cdr3_nt: TGTGCCAGCAGCGGTGAGGGCGGCTGGGAAAAACTGTTTTTT; cdr3_aa: CASSGEGGWEKLFF
v_call: TRBV7-2; clone_size: NA; j_call: TRBJ2-7; d_call: NA; cdr3_nt: TGTGCCAGCAGCTTTTCCCCTTCGTACGAGCAGTACTTC; cdr3_aa: CASSFSPSYEQYF
v_call: TRBV4-1; clone_size: NA; j_call: TRBJ2-2; d_call: NA; cdr3_nt: TGCGCCAGCAGCCGCCAGGCGGGTGAGGGGACCGGGGAGCTGTTTTTT; cdr3_aa: CASSRQAGEGTGELFF
v_call: TRBV7-6; clone_size: NA; j_call: TRBJ1-5; d_call: NA; cdr3_nt: TGTGCCAGCAGCTTAGGACCTCAAGGCGATCAGCCCCAGCATTTT; cdr3_aa: CASSLGPQGDQPQHF
v_call: TRBV6-5; clone_size: NA; j_call: TRBJ2-7; d_call: TRBD1; cdr3_nt: TGTGCCAGCACGGGACAGAATTCCTACGAGCAGTACTTC; cdr3_aa: CASTGQNSYEQYF
v_call: TRBV19; clone_size: NA; j_call: TRBJ2-4; d_call: NA; cdr3_nt: TGTGCCAGAAATCCCAGGGCTGTAACCCGGGCCAAAAACATTCAGTACTTC; cdr3_aa: CARNPRAVTRAKNIQYF
v_call: TRBV10-2; clone_size: NA; j_call: TRBJ2-6; d_call: NA; cdr3_nt: TGCGCCAGCAGGGAGGCAGGGTTCGGGGCCAACGTCCTGACTTTC; cdr3_aa: CASREAGFGANVLTF
v_call: TRBV4-1; clone_size: NA; j_call: TRBJ2-7; d_call: TRBD1; cdr3_nt: TGCGCCAGCAGCCAAGACGGGACAGCATCCTACGAGCAGTACTTC; cdr3_aa: CASSQDGTASYEQYF
v_call: TRBV11-2; clone_size: NA; j_call: TRBJ2-3; d_call: NA; cdr3_nt: TGTGCCAGCAGCCAAGGTGGCTCCACAGATACGCAGTATTTT; cdr3_aa: CASSQGGSTDTQYF
v_call: TRBV19; clone_size: NA; j_call: TRBJ1-1; d_call: TRBD1; cdr3_nt: TGTGCCAGTAGCCCCTCCGCTGGCTCGGGACAGGGGGCGATGAACACTGAAGCTTTCTTT; cdr3_aa: CASSPSAGSGQGAMNTEAFF
v_call: TRBV18; clone_size: NA; j_call: TRBJ1-1; d_call: NA; cdr3_nt: TGTGCCAGCTCACCGGATCCTCCGGGGTGGGGAACTGAAGCTTTCTTT; cdr3_aa: CASSPDPPGWGTEAFF
v_call: TRBV7-9; clone_size: NA; j_call: TRBJ2-1; d_call: NA; cdr3_nt: TGTGCCAGCAGCTTAGGTTGGGGGGGGCACAACAATGAGCAGTTCTTC; cdr3_aa: CASSLGWGGHNNEQFF
v_call: TRBV7-2; clone_size: NA; j_call: TRBJ2-5; d_call: NA; cdr3_nt: TGTGCCAGCAGCCATATAGGGGCCTCTCCCCAAGAGACCCAGTACTTC; cdr3_aa: CASSHIGASPQETQYF
v_call: TRBV6-5; clone_size: NA; j_call: TRBJ2-6; d_call: NA; cdr3_nt: TGTGCCAGCAGTGCACAGCTCTCTGGGGCCAACGTCCTGACTTTC; cdr3_aa: CASSAQLSGANVLTF
v_call: TRBV7-9; clone_size: few; j_call: TRBJ1-1; d_call: TRBD1; cdr3_nt: TGTGCCAGCAGTCGACAGGGGACGACTGAAGCTTTCTTT; cdr3_aa: CASSRQGTTEAFF
v_call: TRBV12-5; clone_size: NA; j_call: TRBJ2-5; d_call: TRBD1; cdr3_nt: TGTGCTAGTGGCCGTACAATTAGACAGGGCCAAGAGACCCAGTACTTC; cdr3_aa: CASGRTIRQGQETQYF
v_call: TRBV19; clone_size: NA; j_call: TRBJ2-1; d_call: NA; cdr3_nt: TGTGCCAGTAGTACCTCTAGCGCGGGTCTAAATGAGCAGTTCTTC; cdr3_aa: CASSTSSAGLNEQFF
v_call: TRBV7-6; clone_size: NA; j_call: TRBJ2-3; d_call: NA; cdr3_nt: TGTGCCAGCAGCTTAGTCAGGGGCACAGATACGCAGTATTTT; cdr3_aa: CASSLVRGTDTQYF
v_call: TRBV25-1; clone_size: NA; j_call: TRBJ1-6; d_call: NA; cdr3_nt: TGTGCCAGCAGTGGAGAACTCCAACCCCTCCACTTT; cdr3_aa: CASSGELQPLHF
v_call: TRBV7-2; clone_size: NA; j_call: TRBJ1-5; d_call: TRBD1; cdr3_nt: TGTGCCAGCAGCTCGGGACAGGGGGGCAATCAGCCCCAGCATTTT; cdr3_aa: CASSSGQGGNQPQHF
v_call: TRBV6-5; clone_size: NA; j_call: TRBJ1-1; d_call: NA; cdr3_nt: TGTGCCAGCGGAAAGAACATGAACACTGAAGCTTTCTTT; cdr3_aa: CASGKNMNTEAFF
v_call: TRBV27; clone_size: NA; j_call: TRBJ1-2; d_call: NA; cdr3_nt: TGTGCCAGCAGTTCGGGAACAGGGCATTCTAACTATGGCTACACCTTC; cdr3_aa: CASSSGTGHSNYGYTF
v_call: TRBV6-1; clone_size: NA; j_call: TRBJ1-5; d_call: NA; cdr3_nt: TGTGCCAGCAGTAAGGAAGGAAGCAATCAGCCCCAGCATTTT; cdr3_aa: CASSKEGSNQPQHF
v_call: TRBV28; clone_size: NA; j_call: TRBJ2-7; d_call: NA; cdr3_nt: TGTGCCAGCAGTTTACTGACATCGACCTACGAGCAGTACTTC; cdr3_aa: CASSLLTSTYEQYF
v_call: TRBV18; clone_size: NA; j_call: TRBJ1-1; d_call: NA; cdr3_nt: TGTGCCAGCTCAGAGGTGTTATCTGGGGGCGGCACTGAAGCTTTCTTT; cdr3_aa: CASSEVLSGGGTEAFF
v_call: TRBV5-1; clone_size: NA; j_call: TRBJ1-5; d_call: NA; cdr3_nt: TGCGCCAGCAGCTTAGGGCAGGGCGCTGGGCCCCAGCATTTT; cdr3_aa: CASSLGQGAGPQHF
v_call: TRBV18; clone_size: NA; j_call: TRBJ1-1; d_call: NA; cdr3_nt: TGTGCCAGCTCATTTCTGGACAACCCGAACACTGAAGCTTTCTTT; cdr3_aa: CASSFLDNPNTEAFF
v_call: TRBV6-5; clone_size: NA; j_call: TRBJ1-2; d_call: NA; cdr3_nt: TGTGCCAGCAGTGGGACAAACTATGGCTACACCTTC; cdr3_aa: CASSGTNYGYTF
v_call: TRBV5-6; clone_size: NA; j_call: TRBJ2-7; d_call: TRBD2; cdr3_nt: TGTGCCAGCAGCTTACTAGCGGGGGGGCGAGAGCAGTACTTC; cdr3_aa: CASSLLAGGREQYF
v_call: TRBV5-4; clone_size: NA; j_call: TRBJ1-6; d_call: TRBD1; cdr3_nt: TGTGCCAGCGGGCTTGAATCGGGACAGCCCTTATCCAGTTTT; cdr3_aa: CASGLESGQPLSSF
v_call: TRBV12-2; clone_size: once; j_call: TRBJ1-1; d_call: NA; cdr3_nt: TGTGCAAGTCGCTTAGCCGCCGGGACAGGGGACACTGAAGCTTTCTTT; cdr3_aa: CASRLAAGTGDTEAFF
v_call: TRBV4-1; clone_size: NA; j_call: TRBJ2-7; d_call: NA; cdr3_nt: TGCGCCAGCAGCCAAGATCCGGACGGTTCGAGCTACGAGCAGTACTTC; cdr3_aa: CASSQDPDGSSYEQYF
v_call: TRBV28; clone_size: NA; j_call: TRBJ1-1; d_call: TRBD1; cdr3_nt: TGTGCCAGCAGTTTCGGGACAGGAGCTTTCTTT; cdr3_aa: CASSFGTGAFF
v_call: TRBV7-6; clone_size: NA; j_call: TRBJ2-7; d_call: TRBD1; cdr3_nt: TGTGCCAGCAGCTCGGACAGGTTCTCCTACGAGCAGTACTTC; cdr3_aa: CASSSDRFSYEQYF
v_call: TRBV6-5; clone_size: NA; j_call: TRBJ1-2; d_call: NA; cdr3_nt: TGTGCCAGCAGTCAGGGAACAGGGTTGGGCTACACCTTC; cdr3_aa: CASSQGTGLGYTF
v_call: TRBV29-1; clone_size: NA; j_call: TRBJ1-2; d_call: NA; cdr3_nt: TGCAGCGTTGAAGACAACAACTATGGCTACACCTTC; cdr3_aa: CSVEDNNYGYTF
v_call: TRBV7-8; clone_size: NA; j_call: TRBJ2-2; d_call: NA; cdr3_nt: TGTGCCAGCAGCTTAGTGCAGGGCCCCACCGGGGAGCTGTTTTTT; cdr3_aa: CASSLVQGPTGELFF
v_call: TRBV29-1; clone_size: NA; j_call: TRBJ2-3; d_call: TRBD2; cdr3_nt: TGCAGCGTTGAAGGCGGGGGAGTAAGCACAGATACGCAGTATTTT; cdr3_aa: CSVEGGGVSTDTQYF
v_call: TRBV5-1; clone_size: NA; j_call: TRBJ2-2; d_call: NA; cdr3_nt: TGCGCCAGCAGCCAGTGGGGAATCGCCGGGGAGCTGTTTTTT; cdr3_aa: CASSQWGIAGELFF
v_call: TRBV5-1; clone_size: NA; j_call: TRBJ2-6; d_call: NA; cdr3_nt: TGCGCCAGCAGCTTGGTTCGTCAGACCCTCGGTGGGGCCAACGTCCTGACTTTC; cdr3_aa: CASSLVRQTLGGANVLTF